This T cell receptor beta chain is drawn from a study of vaccination and CD4 T cells after COVID-19. V lost 8 bases and J 4 bases, leaving 15 bases between the germline ends. The CDR3 is made up of 13 amino acids. Germline V lookup: CDR1 MNHEY, CDR2 SMNVEV (reference sequence). A word on this clonotype: Antigen specificity is unknown.

The Oncomine TCR Beta short-read assay generated sequence data from the DNA of cultured CD4+ T cells. TCRdb passed the PCR reads through MiXCR, listing each CDR3 protein once. This table holds 17,000 or so distinct CDR3 sequences, roughly 45% found once. Treatment: roughly 11-day PBMC culture with coronavirus spike peptide pools or control peptides (ViraFEST assay). Sequenced here: CD4+ T cells from blood, cultured in vitro, sampled after SARS-CoV-2 vaccination. J is TRBJ2-7 and V is TRBV27; D uncertain. This TCR was recovered from a human donor who had recovered from COVID-19. CDR3 region: CASRSLLAYEQYF. The DNA of the CDR3 is TGTGCCAGCCGTAGCCTCCTGGCGTACGAGCAGTACTTC.